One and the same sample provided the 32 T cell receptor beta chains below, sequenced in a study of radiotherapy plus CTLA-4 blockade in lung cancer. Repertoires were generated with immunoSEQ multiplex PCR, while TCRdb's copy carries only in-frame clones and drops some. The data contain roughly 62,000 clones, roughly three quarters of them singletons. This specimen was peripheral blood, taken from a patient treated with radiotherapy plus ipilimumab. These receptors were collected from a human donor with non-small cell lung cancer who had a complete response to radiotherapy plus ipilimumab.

CDR3 loop: CAWDTSGSSYNEQFF. In nucleotides, the CDR3 is TGTGCCTGGGACACTAGCGGGAGCTCCTACAATGAGCAGTTCTTC. The chain carries TRBV30 and TRBJ2-1, with 11 bases aligning to TRBD2. Trimming took 5 bases from V and 0 from J; bases not matched to a gene: 3. Germline V gene lookup returns CDR1 GTSNPN and CDR2 SVGIG (reference sequence). This CDR3 contains 15 residues.

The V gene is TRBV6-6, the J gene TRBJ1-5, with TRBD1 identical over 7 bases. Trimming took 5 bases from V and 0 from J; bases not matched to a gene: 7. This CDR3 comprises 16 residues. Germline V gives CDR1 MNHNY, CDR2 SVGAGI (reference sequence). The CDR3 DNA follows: TGTGCCAGCAGTCCCACGGACAGGTATAGCAATCAGCCCCAGCATTTT. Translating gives CASSPTDRYSNQPQHF.

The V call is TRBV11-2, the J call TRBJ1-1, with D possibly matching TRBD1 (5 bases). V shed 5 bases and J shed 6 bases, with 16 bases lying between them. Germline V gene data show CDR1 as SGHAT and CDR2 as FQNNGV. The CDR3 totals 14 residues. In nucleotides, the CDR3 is TGTGCCAGCAGCCGACACGTTGGGGGGTCTGAAGCTTTCTTT. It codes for CASSRHVGGSEAFF.

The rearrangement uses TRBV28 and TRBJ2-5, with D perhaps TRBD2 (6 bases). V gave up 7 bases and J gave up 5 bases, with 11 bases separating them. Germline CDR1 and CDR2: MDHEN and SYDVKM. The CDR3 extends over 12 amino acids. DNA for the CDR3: TGTGCCAGCATGACCGGAGGGGAGACCCAGTACTTC. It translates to CASMTGGETQYF.

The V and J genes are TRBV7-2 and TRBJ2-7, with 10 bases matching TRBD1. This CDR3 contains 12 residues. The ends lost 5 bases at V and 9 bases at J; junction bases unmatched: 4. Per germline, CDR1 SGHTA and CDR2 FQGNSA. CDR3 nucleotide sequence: TGTGCCAGCAGCGGGGACAGGGGAGGGCAGTACTTC. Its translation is CASSGDRGGQYF.

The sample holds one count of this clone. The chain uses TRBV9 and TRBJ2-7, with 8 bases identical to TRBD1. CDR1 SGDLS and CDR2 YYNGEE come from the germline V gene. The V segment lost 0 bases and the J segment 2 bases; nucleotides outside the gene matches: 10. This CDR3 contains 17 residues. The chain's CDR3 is CASSVASGGQGPYEQYF. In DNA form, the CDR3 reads TGTGCCAGCAGCGTAGCCTCTGGTGGACAGGGCCCCTACGAGCAGTACTTC.

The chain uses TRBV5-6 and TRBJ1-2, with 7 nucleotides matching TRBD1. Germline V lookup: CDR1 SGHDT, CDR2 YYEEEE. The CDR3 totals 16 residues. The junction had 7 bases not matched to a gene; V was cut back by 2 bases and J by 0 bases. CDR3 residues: CASSLRTGESNYGYTF. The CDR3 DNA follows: TGTGCCAGCAGCTTACGGACAGGAGAATCTAACTATGGCTACACCTTC.

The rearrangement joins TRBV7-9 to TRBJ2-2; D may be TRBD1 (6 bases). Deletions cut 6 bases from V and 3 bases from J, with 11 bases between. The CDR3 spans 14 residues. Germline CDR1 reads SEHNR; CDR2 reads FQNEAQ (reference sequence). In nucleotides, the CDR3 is TGTGCCAGCAGTCGGGACACCTACACCGGGGAGCTGTTTTTT. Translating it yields CASSRDTYTGELFF.

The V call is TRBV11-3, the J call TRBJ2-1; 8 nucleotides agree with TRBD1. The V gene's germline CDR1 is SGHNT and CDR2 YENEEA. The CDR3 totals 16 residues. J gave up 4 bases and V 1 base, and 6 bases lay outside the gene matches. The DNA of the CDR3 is TGTGCCAGCAGCTTAGCCGGGACAGGACCTTACAATGAGCAGTTCTTC. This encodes CASSLAGTGPYNEQFF.

In DNA form, the CDR3 reads TGTGCCAGCTCACCTGACAGGGTCTACTATGGCTACACCTTC. Protein: CASSPDRVYYGYTF. The chain uses TRBV18 and TRBJ1-2, with 7 bases that match TRBD1. CDR3 length equals 14 residues. J gave up 3 bases and V 3 bases, and 4 bases lay outside the gene matches. CDR1 is KGHSH and CDR2 is LQKENI in the germline V gene.

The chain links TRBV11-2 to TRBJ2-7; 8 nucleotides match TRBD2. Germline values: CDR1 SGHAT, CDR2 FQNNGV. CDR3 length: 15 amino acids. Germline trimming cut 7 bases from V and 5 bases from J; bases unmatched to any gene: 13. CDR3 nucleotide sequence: TGTGCCAGCAACGACCGGGGACTAGTGGGGGACGAGCAGTACTTC. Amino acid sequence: CASNDRGLVGDEQYF.

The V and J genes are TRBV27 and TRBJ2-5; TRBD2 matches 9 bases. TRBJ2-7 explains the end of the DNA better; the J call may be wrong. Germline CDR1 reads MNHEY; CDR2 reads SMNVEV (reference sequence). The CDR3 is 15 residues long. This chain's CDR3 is CASSSLAGAGYEQYF. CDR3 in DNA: TGTGCCAGCAGTTCTTTAGCGGGAGCTGGCTACGAGCAGTACTTC.

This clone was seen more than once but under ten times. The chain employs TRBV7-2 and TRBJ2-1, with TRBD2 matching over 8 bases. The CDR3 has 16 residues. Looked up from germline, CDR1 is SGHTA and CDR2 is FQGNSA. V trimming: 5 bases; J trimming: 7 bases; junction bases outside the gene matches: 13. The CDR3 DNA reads TGTGCCAGCAGCGGGTGGACTAGCCGAGAATTTAATGAGCAGTTCTTC. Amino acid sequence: CASSGWTSREFNEQFF.

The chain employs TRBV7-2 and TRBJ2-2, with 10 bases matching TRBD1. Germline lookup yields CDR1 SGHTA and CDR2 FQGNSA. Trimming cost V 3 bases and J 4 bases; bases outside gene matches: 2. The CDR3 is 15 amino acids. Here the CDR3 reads CASSLRDRGTGELFF. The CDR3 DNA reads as TGTGCCAGCAGCTTGCGGGACAGGGGCACCGGGGAGCTGTTTTTT.

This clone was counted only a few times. The CDR3: CASSLTTGGYNYGYTF. Written as DNA, the CDR3 is TGTGCCAGCAGCTTAACTACAGGGGGCTACAACTATGGCTACACCTTC. The V call is TRBV7-2, the J call TRBJ1-2; 9 nucleotides agree with TRBD1. With V trimmed by 2 bases and J by 2 bases, 6 bases remained unmatched. CDR1 is SGHTA, CDR2 FQGNSA, per germline. The CDR3 runs 16 residues. The full variable domain, rest sourced from reference TRBV7-2 and TRBJ1-2, is GAGVSQSPSNKVTEKGKDVELRCDPISGHTALYWYRQSLGQGLEFLIYFQGNSAPDKSGLPSDRFSAERTGGSVSTLTIQRTQQEDSAVYLCASSLTTGGYNYGYTFGSGTRLTVV.

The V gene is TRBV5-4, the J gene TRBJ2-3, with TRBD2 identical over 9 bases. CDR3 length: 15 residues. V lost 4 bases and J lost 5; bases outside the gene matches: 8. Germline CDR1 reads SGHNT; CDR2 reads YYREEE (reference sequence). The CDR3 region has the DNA TGTGCCAGCAGCCTCGCGGGGGGGCGGGGAGATACGCAGTATTTT. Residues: CASSLAGGRGDTQYF.

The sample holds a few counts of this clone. CDR3 DNA: TGTGCCAGCAGCTTTAACGCACAGGGCGGGCTTGGCTACACCTTC. Its translation: CASSFNAQGGLGYTF. V and J are TRBV11-2 and TRBJ1-2; D possibly corresponds to TRBD1 (6 bases). Germline V CDR1 and CDR2: SGHAT, FQNNGV. The CDR3 runs to 15 residues. Trimming stripped 3 bases from V and 7 bases from J, with 18 bases between.

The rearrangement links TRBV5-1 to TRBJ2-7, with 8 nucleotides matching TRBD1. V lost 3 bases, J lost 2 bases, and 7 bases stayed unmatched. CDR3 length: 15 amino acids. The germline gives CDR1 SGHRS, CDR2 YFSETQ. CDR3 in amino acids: CASSSHGTGAYEQYF. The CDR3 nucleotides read TGCGCCAGCAGCTCCCACGGGACAGGTGCCTACGAGCAGTACTTC. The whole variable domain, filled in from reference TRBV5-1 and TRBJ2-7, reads KAGVTQTPRYLIKTRGQQVTLSCSPISGHRSVSWYQQTPGQGLQFLFEYFSETQRNKGNFPGRFSGRQFSNSRSEMNVSTLELGDSALYLCASSSHGTGAYEQYFGPGTRLTVT.

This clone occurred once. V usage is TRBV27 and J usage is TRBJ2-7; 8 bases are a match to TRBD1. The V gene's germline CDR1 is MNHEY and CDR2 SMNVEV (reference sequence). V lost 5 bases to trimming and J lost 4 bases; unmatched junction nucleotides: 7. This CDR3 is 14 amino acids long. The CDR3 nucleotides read TGTGCCAGCAGTGGCCAGGGGGCGACTTACGAGCAGTACTTC. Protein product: CASSGQGATYEQYF.

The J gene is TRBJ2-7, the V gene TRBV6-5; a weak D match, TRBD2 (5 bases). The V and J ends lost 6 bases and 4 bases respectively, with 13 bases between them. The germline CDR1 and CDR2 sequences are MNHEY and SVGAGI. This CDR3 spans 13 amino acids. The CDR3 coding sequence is TGTGCCAGCAGCCCCCCCGGGGTTTACGAGCAGTACTTC. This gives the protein CASSPPGVYEQYF.

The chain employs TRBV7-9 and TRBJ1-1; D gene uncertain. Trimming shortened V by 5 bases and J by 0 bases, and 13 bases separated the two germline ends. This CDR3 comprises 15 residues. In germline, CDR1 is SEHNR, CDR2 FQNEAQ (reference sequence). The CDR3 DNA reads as TGTGCCAGCAGCCCACAGCTAAAAATGAACACTGAAGCTTTCTTT. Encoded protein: CASSPQLKMNTEAFF.

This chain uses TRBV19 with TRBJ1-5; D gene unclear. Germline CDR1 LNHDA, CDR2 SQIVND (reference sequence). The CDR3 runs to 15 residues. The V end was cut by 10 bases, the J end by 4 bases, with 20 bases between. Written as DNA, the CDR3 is TGTGCCACCCGGCAGGCCCTTCGGGGAAATCAGCCCCAGCATTTT. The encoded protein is CATRQALRGNQPQHF.

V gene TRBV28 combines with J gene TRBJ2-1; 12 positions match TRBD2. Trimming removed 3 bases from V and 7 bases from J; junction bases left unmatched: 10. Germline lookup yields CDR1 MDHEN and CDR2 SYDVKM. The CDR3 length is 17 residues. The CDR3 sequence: CASSFPGTSGSQNEQFF. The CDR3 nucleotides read TGTGCCAGCAGTTTTCCCGGGACTAGCGGGTCCCAGAATGAGCAGTTCTTC.

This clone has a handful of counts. The CDR3 bases are TGTGCCAGTAGCCCTGAGAGTTGGAATTCACCCCTCCACTTT. Protein sequence: CASSPESWNSPLHF. This rearrangement joins TRBV19 to TRBJ1-6, with D uncertain. Trimming left V 6 bases short and J 7 bases short, with 13 bases between. Germline V gene lookup returns CDR1 LNHDA and CDR2 SQIVND (reference sequence). The CDR3 runs to 14 residues. Variable domain in full (rest from reference TRBV19 and TRBJ1-6): DGGITQSPKYLFRKEGQNVTLSCEQNLNHDAMYWYRQDPGQGLRLIYYSQIVNDFQKGDIAEGYSVSREKKESFPLTVTSAQKNPTAFYLCASSPESWNSPLHFGNGTRLTVT.

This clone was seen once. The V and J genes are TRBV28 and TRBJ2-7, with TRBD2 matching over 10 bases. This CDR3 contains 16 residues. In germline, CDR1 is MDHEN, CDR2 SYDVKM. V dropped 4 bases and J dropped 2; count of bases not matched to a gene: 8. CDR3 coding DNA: TGTGCCAGCAGTTCGGTGTCGAGCGGGAGGGCCTACGAGCAGTACTTC. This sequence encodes CASSSVSSGRAYEQYF.

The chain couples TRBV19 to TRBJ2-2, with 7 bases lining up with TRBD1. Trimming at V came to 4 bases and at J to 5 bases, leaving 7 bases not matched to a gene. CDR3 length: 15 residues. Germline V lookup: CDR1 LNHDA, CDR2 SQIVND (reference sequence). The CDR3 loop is CASSRGQTSTGELFF. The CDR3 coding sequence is TGTGCCAGTAGTAGGGGACAGACTTCAACCGGGGAGCTGTTTTTT.

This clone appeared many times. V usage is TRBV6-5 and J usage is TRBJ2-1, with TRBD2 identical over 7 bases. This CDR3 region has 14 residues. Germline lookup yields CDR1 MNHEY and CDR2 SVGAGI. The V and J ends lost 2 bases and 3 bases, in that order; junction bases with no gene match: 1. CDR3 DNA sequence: TGTGCCAGCAGTTACGGGGGGGGCTACAATGAGCAGTTCTTC. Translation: CASSYGGGYNEQFF.

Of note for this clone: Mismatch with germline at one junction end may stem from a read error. The DNA for the CDR3 is TGTACCAGCAGCTTTTTAGCGGGACCCTACAATGAGCAGTTCTTC. This translates into CTSSFLAGPYNEQFF. This chain connects TRBV5-4 to TRBJ2-1, with 8 bases fitting TRBD2. This CDR3 region has 15 residues. Germline loops: CDR1 SGHNT, CDR2 YYREEE (reference sequence).

This CDR3 reads CASSVDSNNQPQHF. CDR3 DNA sequence: TGTGCCAGCAGCGTTGACTCTAACAATCAGCCCCAGCATTTT. This sequence joins TRBV7-2 and TRBJ1-5, with D hard to call. The germline CDR1 and CDR2 sequences are SGHTA and FQGNSA. The germline V and J ends were trimmed by 5 bases and 3 bases, with 11 bases remaining between them. This CDR3 has 14 amino acids.

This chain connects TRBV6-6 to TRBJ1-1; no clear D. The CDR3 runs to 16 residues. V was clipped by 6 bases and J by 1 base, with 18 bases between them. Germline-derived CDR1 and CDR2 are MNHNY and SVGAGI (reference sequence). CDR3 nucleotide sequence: TGTGCCAGCAGCTTTCTCACAGTTGGGCCGAACACTGAAGCTTTCTTT. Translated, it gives CASSFLTVGPNTEAFF.

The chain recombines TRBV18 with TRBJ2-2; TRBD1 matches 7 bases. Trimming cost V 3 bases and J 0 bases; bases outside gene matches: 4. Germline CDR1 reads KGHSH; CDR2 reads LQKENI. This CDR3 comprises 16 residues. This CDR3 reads CASSPFGTANTGELFF. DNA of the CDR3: TGTGCCAGCTCACCTTTCGGGACAGCGAACACCGGGGAGCTGTTTTTT.

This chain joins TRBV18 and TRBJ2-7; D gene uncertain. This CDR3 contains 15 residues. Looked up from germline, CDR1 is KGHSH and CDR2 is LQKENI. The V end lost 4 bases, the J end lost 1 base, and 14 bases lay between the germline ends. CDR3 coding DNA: TGTGCCAGCTCACACAGCTCGACACCTTCCTACGAGCAGTACTTC. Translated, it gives CASSHSSTPSYEQYF.